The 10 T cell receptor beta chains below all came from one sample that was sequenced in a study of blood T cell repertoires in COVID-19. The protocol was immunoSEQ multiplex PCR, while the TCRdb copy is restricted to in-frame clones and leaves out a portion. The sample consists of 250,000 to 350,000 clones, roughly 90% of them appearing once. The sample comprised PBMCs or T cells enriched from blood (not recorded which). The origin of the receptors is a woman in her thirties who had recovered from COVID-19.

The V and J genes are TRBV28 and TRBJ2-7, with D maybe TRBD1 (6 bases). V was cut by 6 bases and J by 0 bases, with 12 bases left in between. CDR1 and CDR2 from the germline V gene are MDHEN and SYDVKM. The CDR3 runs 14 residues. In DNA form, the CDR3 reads TGTGCCAGCAGACTTACAGGGAGCTCCTACGAGCAGTACTTC. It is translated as CASRLTGSSYEQYF.

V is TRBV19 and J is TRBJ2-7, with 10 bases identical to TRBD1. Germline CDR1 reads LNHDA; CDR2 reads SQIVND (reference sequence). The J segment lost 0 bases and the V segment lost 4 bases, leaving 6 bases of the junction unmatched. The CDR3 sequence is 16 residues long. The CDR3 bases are TGTGCCAGTAGTAGAGCCGGGACAGGGGTCTCCTACGAGCAGTACTTC. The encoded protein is CASSRAGTGVSYEQYF. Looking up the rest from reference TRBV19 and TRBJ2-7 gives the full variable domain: DGGITQSPKYLFRKEGQNVTLSCEQNLNHDAMYWYRQDPGQGLRLIYYSQIVNDFQKGDIAEGYSVSREKKESFPLTVTSAQKNPTAFYLCASSRAGTGVSYEQYFGPGTRLTVT.

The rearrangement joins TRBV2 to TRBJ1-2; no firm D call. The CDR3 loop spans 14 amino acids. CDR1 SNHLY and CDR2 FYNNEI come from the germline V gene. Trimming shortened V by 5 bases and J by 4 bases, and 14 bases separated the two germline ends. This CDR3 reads CASSPPGVGYGYTF. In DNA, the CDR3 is TGTGCCAGCAGTCCCCCCGGTGTCGGCTATGGCTACACCTTC.

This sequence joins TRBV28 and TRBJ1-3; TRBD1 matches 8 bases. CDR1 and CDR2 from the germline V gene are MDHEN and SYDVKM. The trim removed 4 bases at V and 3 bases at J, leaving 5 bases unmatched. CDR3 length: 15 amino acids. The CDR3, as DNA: TGTGCCAGCAGTTCCAGGGGGCGGTATGGAAACACCATATATTTT. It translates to CASSSRGRYGNTIYF.

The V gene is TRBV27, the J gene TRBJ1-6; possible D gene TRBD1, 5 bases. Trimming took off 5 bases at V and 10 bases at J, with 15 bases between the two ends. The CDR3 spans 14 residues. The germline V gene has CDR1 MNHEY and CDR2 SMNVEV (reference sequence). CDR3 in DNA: TGTGCCAGCAGTACCCCCGGGGGGTCGTCACCCCTCCACTTT. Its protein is CASSTPGGSSPLHF.

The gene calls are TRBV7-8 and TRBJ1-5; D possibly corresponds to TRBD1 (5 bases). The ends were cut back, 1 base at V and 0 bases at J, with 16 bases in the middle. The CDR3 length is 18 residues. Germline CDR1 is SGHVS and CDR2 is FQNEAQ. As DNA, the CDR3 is TGTGCCAGCAGCTTAGTTGGTGGGGGGTCTTATAGCAATCAGCCCCAGCATTTT. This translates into CASSLVGGGSYSNQPQHF. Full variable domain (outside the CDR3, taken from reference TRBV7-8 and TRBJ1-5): GAGVSQSPRYKVAKRGQDVALRCDPISGHVSLFWYQQALGQGPEFLTYFQNEAQLDKSGLPSDRFFAERPEGSVSTLKIQRTQQEDSAVYLCASSLVGGGSYSNQPQHFGDGTRLSIL.

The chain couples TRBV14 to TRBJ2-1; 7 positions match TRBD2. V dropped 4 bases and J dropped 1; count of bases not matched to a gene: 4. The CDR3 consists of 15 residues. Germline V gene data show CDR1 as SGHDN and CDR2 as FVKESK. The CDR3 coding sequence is TGTGCCAGCAGCCGAACCGGGAGGTCCTACAATGAGCAGTTCTTC. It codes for CASSRTGRSYNEQFF.

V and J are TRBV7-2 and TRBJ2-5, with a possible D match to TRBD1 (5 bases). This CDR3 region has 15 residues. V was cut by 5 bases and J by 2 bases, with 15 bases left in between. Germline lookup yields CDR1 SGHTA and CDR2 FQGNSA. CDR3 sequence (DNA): TGTGCCAGCAGCCCGCAGGGAATACAACAAGAGACCCAGTACTTC. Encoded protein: CASSPQGIQQETQYF.

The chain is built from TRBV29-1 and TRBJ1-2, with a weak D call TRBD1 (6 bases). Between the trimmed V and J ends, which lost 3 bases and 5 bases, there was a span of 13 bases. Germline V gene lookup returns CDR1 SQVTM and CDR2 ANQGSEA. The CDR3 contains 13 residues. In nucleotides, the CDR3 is TGCAGCGTTGATTCCGGGACAAAATATGGCTACACCTTC. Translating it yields CSVDSGTKYGYTF.

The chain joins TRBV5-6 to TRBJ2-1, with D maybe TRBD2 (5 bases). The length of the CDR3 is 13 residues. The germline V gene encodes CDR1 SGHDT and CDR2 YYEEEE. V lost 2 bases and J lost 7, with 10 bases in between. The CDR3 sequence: CASSFGRFNEQFF. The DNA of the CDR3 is TGTGCCAGCAGCTTTGGGAGATTTAATGAGCAGTTCTTC.